This T cell receptor (beta chain) was sequenced in a study of PD-1 blockade in classical Hodgkin lymphoma. Study context: Each patient was given nivolumab 3 mg/kg through a vein every 2 weeks. Study-wide results and limits: Excluded were patients who started nivolumab under 1 year after ASCT, a group that had lower diversity. Significantly greater TCR diversity emerged by C4D1 in CD4+ cells but not CD8+ cells.

Every patient relapsed after autologous stem cell transplantation, and brentuximab vedotin exposure varied. V lost 2 bases and J lost 0, with 8 bases in between. The CDR3 covers 15 residues. Germline V gene lookup returns CDR1 MNHNS and CDR2 SASEGT. This clone was recorded a few times. Its antigen is currently unknown. Generated by immunoSEQ multiplex PCR, the TCRdb table keeps only in-frame clones and is missing some. This sample carries 50,000 to 75,000 clones, roughly 91% of them seen once, and the ten largest clones take roughly 5%. Sequenced material: peripheral blood mononuclear cells (PBMCs), taken before the second cycle of nivolumab. The clonotype originates from a human donor with classical Hodgkin lymphoma. The chain uses TRBV6-1 and TRBJ1-5; D uncertain. This CDR3 reads CASSEMVHSNQPQHF. CDR3 in DNA: TGTGCCAGCAGTGAAATGGTCCATAGCAATCAGCCCCAGCATTTT.